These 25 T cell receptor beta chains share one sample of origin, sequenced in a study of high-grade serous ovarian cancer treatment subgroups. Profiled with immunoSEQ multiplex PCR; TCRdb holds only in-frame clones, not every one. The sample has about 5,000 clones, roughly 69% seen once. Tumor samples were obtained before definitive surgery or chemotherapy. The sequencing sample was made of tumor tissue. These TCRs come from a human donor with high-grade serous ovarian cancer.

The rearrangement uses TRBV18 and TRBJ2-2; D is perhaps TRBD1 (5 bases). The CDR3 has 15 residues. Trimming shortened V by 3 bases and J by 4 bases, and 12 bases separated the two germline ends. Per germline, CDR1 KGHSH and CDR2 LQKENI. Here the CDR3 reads CASSPDQGTTGELFF. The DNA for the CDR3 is TGTGCCAGCTCACCGGACCAGGGTACCACCGGGGAGCTGTTTTTT.

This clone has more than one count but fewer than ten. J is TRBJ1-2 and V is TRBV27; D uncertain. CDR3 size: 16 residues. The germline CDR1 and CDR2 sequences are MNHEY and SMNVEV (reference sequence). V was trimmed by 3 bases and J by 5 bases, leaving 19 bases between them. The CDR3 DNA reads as TGTGCCAGCAGTTTCCGTTCTCCCACTAGCTCTTATGGCTACACCTTC. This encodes CASSFRSPTSSYGYTF.

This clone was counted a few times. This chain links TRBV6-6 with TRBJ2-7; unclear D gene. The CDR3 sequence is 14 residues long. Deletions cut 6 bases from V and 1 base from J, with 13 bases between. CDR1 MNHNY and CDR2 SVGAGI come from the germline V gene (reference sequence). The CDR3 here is CASSQKPWSYEQYF. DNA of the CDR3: TGTGCCAGCAGCCAGAAACCCTGGTCCTACGAGCAGTACTTC.

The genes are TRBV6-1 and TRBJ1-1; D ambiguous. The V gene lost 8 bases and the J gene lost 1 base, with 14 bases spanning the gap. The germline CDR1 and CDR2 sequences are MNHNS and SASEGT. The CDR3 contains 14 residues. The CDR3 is CASRLGIRNTEAFF. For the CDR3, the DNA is TGTGCCAGCCGATTGGGCATACGGAACACTGAAGCTTTCTTT.

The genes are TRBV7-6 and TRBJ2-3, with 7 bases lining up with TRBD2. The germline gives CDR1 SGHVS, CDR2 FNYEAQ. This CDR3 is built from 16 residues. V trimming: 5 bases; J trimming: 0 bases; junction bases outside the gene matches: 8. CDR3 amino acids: CASSNPGGISTDTQYF. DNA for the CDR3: TGTGCCAGCAGCAACCCCGGGGGGATTAGCACAGATACGCAGTATTTT.

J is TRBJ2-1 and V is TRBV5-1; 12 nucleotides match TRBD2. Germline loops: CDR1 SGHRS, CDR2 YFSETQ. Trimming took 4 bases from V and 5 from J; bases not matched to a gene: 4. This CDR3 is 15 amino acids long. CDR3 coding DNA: TGCGCCAGCAGCATCGGACTAGCGGGGCACAATGAGCAGTTCTTC. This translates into CASSIGLAGHNEQFF. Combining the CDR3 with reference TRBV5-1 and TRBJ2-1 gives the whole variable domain KAGVTQTPRYLIKTRGQQVTLSCSPISGHRSVSWYQQTPGQGLQFLFEYFSETQRNKGNFPGRFSGRQFSNSRSEMNVSTLELGDSALYLCASSIGLAGHNEQFFGPGTRLTVL.

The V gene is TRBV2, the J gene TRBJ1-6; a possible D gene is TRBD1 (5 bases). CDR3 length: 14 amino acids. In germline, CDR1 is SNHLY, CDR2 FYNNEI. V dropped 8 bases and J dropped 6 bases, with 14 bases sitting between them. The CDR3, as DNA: TGTGCCAGCGGGGCAGGGACCGCTAATTCACCCCTCCACTTT. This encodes CASGAGTANSPLHF. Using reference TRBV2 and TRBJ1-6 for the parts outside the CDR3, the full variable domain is EPEVTQTPSHQVTQMGQEVILRCVPISNHLYFYWYRQILGQKVEFLVSFYNNEISEKSEIFDDQFSVERPDGSNFTLKIRSTKLEDSAMYFCASGAGTANSPLHFGNGTRLTVT.

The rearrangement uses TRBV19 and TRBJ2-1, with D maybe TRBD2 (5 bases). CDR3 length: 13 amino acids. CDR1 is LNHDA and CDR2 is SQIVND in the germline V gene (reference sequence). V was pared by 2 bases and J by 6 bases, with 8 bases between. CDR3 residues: CASSISGLNEQFF. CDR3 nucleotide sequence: TGTGCCAGTAGTATAAGTGGACTCAATGAGCAGTTCTTC.

The CDR3 is CASSLEGHGTEKLFF. In DNA form, the CDR3 reads TGCGCCAGCAGCTTGGAGGGACACGGGACGGAAAAACTGTTTTTT. The chain is built from TRBV5-1 and TRBJ1-4; TRBD1 might be the D (6 bases). The CDR3 has 15 residues. V was cut by 0 bases and J by 8 bases, with 14 bases left in between. The V gene's germline CDR1 is SGHRS and CDR2 YFSETQ.

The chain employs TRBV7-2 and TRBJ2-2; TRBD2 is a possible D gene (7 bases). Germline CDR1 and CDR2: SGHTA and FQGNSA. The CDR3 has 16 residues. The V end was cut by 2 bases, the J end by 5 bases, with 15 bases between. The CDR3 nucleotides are TGTGCCAGCAGCTTAAGACGGGGGGCAGAGACCGGGGAGCTGTTTTTT. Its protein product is CASSLRRGAETGELFF. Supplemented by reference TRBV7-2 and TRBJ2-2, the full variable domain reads GAGVSQSPSNKVTEKGKDVELRCDPISGHTALYWYRQSLGQGLEFLIYFQGNSAPDKSGLPSDRFSAERTGGSVSTLTIQRTQQEDSAVYLCASSLRRGAETGELFFGEGSRLTVL.

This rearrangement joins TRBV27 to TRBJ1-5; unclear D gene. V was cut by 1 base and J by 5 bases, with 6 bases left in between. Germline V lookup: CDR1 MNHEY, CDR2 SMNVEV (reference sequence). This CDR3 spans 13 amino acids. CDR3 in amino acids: CASSLYWDQPQHF. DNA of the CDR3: TGTGCCAGCAGTTTATACTGGGATCAGCCCCAGCATTTT.

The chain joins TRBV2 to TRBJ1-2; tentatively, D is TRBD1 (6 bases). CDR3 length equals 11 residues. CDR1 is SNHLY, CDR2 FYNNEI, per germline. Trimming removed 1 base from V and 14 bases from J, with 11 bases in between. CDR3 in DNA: TGTGCCAGCAGTGAAGACAGGGTTCAAACCTTC. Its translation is CASSEDRVQTF.

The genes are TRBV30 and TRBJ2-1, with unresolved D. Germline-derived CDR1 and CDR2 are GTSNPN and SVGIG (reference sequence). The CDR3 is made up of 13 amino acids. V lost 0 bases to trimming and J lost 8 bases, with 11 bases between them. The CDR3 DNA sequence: TGTGCCTGGAGTGTACTACGCGGAGATGAGCAGTTCTTC. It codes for CAWSVLRGDEQFF.

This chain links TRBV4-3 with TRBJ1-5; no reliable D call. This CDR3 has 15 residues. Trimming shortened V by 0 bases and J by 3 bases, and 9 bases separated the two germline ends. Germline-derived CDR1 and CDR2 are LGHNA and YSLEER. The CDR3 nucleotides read TGCGCCAGCAGCCAAGATAGTCAGACCAATCAGCCCCAGCATTTT. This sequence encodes CASSQDSQTNQPQHF.

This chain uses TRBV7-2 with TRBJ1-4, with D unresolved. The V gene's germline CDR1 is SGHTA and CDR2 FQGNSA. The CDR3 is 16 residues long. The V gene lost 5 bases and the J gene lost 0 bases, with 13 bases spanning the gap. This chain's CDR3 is CASSGSLGTTNEKLFF. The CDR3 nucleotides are TGTGCCAGCAGCGGAAGTCTGGGTACAACTAATGAAAAACTGTTTTTT.

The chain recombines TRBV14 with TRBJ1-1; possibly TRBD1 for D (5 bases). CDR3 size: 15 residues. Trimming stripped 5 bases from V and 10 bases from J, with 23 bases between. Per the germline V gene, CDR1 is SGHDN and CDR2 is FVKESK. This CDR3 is CASSLTSGLSVVAFF. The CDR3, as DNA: TGTGCCAGCAGCTTGACGTCGGGGCTCTCAGTCGTAGCTTTCTTT.

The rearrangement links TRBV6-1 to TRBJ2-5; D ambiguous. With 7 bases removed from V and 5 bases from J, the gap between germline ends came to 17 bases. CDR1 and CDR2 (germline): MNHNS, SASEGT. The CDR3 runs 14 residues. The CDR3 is CASILPQGRETQYF. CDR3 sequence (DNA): TGTGCCAGCATTCTCCCCCAAGGGCGGGAGACCCAGTACTTC.

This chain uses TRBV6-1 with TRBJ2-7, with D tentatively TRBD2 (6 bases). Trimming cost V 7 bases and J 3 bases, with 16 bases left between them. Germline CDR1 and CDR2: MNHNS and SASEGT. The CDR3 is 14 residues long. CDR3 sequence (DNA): TGTGCCAGCAATCAAAAGGAGGGTAGCTACGAGCAGTACGTC. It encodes CASNQKEGSYEQYV.

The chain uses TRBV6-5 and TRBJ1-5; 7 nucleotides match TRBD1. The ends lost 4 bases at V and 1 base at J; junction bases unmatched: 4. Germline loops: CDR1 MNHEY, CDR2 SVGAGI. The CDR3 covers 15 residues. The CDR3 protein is CASSSSTGSNQPQHF. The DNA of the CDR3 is TGTGCCAGCAGTTCCTCGACAGGGAGCAATCAGCCCCAGCATTTT.

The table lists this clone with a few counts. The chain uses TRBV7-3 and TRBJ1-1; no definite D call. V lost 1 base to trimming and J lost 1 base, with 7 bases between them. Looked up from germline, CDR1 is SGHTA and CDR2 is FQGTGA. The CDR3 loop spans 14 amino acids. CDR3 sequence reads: CASSLIAGNTEAFF. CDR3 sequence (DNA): TGTGCCAGCAGCTTAATTGCAGGGAACACTGAAGCTTTCTTT.

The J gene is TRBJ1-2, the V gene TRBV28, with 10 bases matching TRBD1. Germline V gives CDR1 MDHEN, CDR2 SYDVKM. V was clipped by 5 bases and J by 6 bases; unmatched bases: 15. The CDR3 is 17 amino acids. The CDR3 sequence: CASSITNYRQGADGYTF. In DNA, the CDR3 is TGTGCCAGCAGTATAACAAATTATAGACAGGGGGCTGATGGCTACACCTTC.

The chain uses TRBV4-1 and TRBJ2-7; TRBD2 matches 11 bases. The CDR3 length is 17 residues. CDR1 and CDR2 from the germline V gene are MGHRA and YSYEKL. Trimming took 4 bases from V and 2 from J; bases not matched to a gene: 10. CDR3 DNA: TGCGCCAGCAGCCGAGACATACTTAGCGGGGGGGCCTACGAGCAGTACTTC. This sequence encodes CASSRDILSGGAYEQYF.

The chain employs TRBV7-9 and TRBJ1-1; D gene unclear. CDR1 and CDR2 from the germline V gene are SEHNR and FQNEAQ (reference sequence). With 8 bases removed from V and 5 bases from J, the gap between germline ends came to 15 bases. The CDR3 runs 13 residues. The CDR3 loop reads CASSGFLGTEAFF. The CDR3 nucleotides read TGTGCCAGCTCTGGTTTCTTGGGAACTGAAGCTTTCTTT.

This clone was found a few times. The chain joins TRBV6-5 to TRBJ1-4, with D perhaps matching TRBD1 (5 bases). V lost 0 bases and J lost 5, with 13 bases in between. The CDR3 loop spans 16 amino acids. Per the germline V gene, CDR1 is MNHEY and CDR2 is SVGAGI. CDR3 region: CASSYSGQGRNEKLFF. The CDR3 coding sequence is TGTGCCAGCAGTTACTCGGGGCAGGGACGAAATGAAAAACTGTTTTTT.

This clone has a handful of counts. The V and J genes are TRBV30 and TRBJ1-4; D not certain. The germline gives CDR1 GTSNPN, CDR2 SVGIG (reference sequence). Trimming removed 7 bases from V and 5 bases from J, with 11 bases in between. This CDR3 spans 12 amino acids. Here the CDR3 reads CASGRRNEKLFF. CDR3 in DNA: TGTGCCTCGGGCAGGAGGAATGAAAAACTGTTTTTT.